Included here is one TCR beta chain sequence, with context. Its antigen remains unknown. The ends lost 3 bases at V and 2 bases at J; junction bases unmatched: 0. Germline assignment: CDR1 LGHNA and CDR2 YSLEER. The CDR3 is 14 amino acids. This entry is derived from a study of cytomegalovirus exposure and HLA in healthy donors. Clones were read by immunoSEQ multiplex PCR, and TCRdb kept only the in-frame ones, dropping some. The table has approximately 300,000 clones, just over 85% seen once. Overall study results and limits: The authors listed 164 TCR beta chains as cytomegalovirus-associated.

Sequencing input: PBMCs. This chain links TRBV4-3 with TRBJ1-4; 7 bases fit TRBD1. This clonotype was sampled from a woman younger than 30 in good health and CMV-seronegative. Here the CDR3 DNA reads TGCGCCAGCAGCCAGACAGGGACTAATGAAAAACTGTTTTTT. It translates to CASSQTGTNEKLFF.